The 6 T cell receptor beta chains given below trace back to one sample, sequenced in a study of molecular identifiers for immune sequencing clone quantification. One entry per CDR3 protein, called by TCRdb with MiXCR from the PCR reads. The data show fewer than 45,000 distinct CDR3 sequences, roughly 24% seen once. Sequencing was carried out using naive CD8+ T cells from blood, with Jurkat cell RNA spiked in. Indicated subset: FACS-sorted CD8+CD4-CCR7+CD45RA+ naive T cells. These receptors were obtained from a human donor in good health. Some libraries in this study had Jurkat cell RNA spiked in.

Points on this clonotype: A much larger clonotype is one base distant, so this may be a read error. The chain combines TRBV7-9 with TRBJ1-2; no clear D. Germline assignment: CDR1 SEHNR and CDR2 FQNEAQ (reference sequence). V was pared by 1 base and J by 4 bases, with 13 bases between. This CDR3 has 15 residues. The CDR3 is CASSLVAGDGYGYTF. The DNA of the CDR3 is TGTGCCAGCAGCTTAGTCGCGGGAGATGGCTATGGCTACACCTTC.

This clonotype was counted ten times or more. The chain is built from TRBV27 and TRBJ2-7; 10 nucleotides match TRBD1. The CDR3 extends over 14 amino acids. V shed 2 bases, J shed 4 bases, and the junction held 2 bases outside the gene matches. Germline V gene data show CDR1 as MNHEY and CDR2 as SMNVEV (reference sequence). CDR3 coding DNA: TGTGCCAGCAGTTTAAGGGGACAGGGGTACGAGCAGTACTTC. It yields the protein CASSLRGQGYEQYF.

This clonotype has ten or more counts. The V gene is TRBV27, the J gene TRBJ2-5; TRBD1 agrees at 7 bases. Losses at the gene ends were 0 bases for V and 0 bases for J; bases not matched to a gene: 7. CDR3 length: 17 residues. CDR1 and CDR2 from the germline V gene are MNHEY and SMNVEV (reference sequence). As DNA, the CDR3 is TGTGCCAGCAGTTTATCTAGGGGGCCGTATTACCAAGAGACCCAGTACTTC. Protein product: CASSLSRGPYYQETQYF.

As regards this clonotype: Its ends do not fully match the called genes, so a read error is possible. This chain links TRBV24-1 with TRBJ2-3, with a possible D match to TRBD1 (5 bases). The CDR3 runs to 17 residues. Germline CDR1 is KGHDR and CDR2 is SFDVKD. Here the CDR3 reads CTTRNILGNRSTDTQYF. The CDR3 bases are TGTACCACCAGGAACATCCTAGGTAACAGGAGCACAGATACGCAGTATTTT.

About this clonotype itself: Possible read error: a much larger clone is one base away. This chain links TRBV5-6 with TRBJ2-7; D assignment may be TRBD1 or TRBD2 (5 bases each). CDR3 length equals 15 residues. Trimming removed 0 bases at V and 6 bases at J, with 16 bases between. Germline CDR1 and CDR2: SGHDT and YYEEEE. The CDR3 coding sequence is TGTGCCAGCAGCTTGGGGGACGGACGCCGTGCCGAGCAGTACTTC. This codes for CASSLGDGRRAEQYF.

This clonotype was observed many times. The rearrangement uses TRBV19 and TRBJ2-7; 8 nucleotides align to TRBD1. This CDR3 has 15 amino acids. Germline CDR1 LNHDA, CDR2 SQIVND (reference sequence). Losses at the gene ends were 6 bases for V and 5 bases for J; bases not matched to a gene: 12. CDR3 DNA: TGTGCCAGTAGCAAGACAGGGGTCCGGTTCGACGAGCAGTACTTC. This codes for CASSKTGVRFDEQYF.